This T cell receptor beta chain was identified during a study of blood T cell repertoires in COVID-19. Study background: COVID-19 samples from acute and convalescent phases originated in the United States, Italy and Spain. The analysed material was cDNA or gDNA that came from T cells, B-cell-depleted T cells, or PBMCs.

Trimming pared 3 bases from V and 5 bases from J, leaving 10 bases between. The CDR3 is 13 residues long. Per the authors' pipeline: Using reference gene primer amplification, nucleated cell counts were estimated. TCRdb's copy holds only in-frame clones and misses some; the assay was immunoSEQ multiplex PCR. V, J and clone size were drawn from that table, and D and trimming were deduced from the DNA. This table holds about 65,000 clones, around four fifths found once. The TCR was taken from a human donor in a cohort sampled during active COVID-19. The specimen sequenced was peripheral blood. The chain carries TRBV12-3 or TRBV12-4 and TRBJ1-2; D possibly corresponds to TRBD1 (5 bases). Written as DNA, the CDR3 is TGTGCCAGCAGTTTTCAGGGAGGGTATGGCTACACCTTC. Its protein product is CASSFQGGYGYTF.